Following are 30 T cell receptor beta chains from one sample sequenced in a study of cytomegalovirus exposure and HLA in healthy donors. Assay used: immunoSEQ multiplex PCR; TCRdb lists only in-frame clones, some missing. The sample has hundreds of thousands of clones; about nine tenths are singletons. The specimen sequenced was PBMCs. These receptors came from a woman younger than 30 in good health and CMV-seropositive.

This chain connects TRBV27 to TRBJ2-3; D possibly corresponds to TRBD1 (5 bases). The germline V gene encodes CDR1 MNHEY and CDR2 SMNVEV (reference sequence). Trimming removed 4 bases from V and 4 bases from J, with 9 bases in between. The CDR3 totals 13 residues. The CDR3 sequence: CASSSQGADTQYF. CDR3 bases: TGTGCCAGCAGTTCTCAAGGGGCAGATACGCAGTATTTT.

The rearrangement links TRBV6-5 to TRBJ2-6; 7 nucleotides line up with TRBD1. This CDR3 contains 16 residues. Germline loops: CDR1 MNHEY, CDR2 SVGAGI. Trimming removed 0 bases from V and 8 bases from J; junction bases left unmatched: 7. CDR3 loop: CASSYSTGTVSNVLTF. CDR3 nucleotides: TGTGCCAGCAGTTACTCGACCGGGACAGTATCCAACGTCCTGACTTTC.

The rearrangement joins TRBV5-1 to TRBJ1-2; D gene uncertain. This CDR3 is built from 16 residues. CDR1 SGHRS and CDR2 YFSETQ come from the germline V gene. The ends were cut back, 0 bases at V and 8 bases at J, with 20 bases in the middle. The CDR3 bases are TGCGCCAGCAGCTTGGATTCCGGGCGGGAGATCGGAGGCTACACCTTC. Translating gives CASSLDSGREIGGYTF.

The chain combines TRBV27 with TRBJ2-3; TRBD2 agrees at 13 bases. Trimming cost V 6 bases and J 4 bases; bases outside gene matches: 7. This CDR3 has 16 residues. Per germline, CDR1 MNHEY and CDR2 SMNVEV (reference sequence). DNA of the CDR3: TGTGCCAGCAGCCTCGGACTAGCGGGAGATTCAGATACGCAGTATTTT. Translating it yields CASSLGLAGDSDTQYF.

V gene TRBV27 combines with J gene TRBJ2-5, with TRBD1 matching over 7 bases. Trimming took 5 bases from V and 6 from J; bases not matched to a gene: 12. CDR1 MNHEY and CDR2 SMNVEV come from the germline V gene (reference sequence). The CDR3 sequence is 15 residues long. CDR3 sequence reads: CASSPQTGLGKTQYF. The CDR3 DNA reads TGTGCCAGCAGTCCCCAGACAGGGTTAGGGAAGACCCAGTACTTC.

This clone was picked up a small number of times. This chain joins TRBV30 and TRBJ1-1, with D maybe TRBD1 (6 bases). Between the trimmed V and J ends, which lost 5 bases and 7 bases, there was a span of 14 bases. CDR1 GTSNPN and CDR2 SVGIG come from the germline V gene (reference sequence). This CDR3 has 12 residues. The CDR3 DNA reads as TGTGCCTGGGGTCCCGCCAGGGGTGAAGCTTTCTTT. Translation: CAWGPARGEAFF.

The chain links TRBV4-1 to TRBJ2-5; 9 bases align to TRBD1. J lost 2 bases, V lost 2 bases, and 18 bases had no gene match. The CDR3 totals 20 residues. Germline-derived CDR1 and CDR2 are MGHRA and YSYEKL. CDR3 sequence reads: CASSQHAPLPDRGEQETQYF. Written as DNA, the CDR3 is TGCGCCAGCAGCCAACATGCCCCCCTCCCGGACAGGGGAGAACAAGAGACCCAGTACTTC.

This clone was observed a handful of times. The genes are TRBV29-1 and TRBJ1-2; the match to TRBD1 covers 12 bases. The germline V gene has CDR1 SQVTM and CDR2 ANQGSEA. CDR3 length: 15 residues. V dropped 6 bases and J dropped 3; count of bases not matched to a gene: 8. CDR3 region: CSVGDRGPKDYGYTF. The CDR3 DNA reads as TGCAGCGTCGGGGACAGGGGGCCGAAGGACTATGGCTACACCTTC.

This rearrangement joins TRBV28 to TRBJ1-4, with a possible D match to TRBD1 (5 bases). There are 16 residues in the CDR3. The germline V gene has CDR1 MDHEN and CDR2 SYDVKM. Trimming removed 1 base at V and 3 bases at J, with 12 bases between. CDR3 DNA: TGTGCCAGCAGTTTATCGCGGGGGGGGTCTAATGAAAAACTGTTTTTT. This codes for CASSLSRGGSNEKLFF.

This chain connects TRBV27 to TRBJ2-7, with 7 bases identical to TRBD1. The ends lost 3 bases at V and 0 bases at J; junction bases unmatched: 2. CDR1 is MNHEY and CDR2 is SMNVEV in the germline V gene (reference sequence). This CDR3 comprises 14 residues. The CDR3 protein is CASSLTGPSYEQYF. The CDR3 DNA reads TGTGCCAGCAGTTTGACAGGGCCCTCCTACGAGCAGTACTTC.

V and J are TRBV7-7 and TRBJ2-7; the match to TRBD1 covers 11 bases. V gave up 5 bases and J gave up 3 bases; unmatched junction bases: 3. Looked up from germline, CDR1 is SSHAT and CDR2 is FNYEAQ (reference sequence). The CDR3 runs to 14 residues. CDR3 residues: CASSPGQGGYEQYF. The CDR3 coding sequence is TGTGCCAGCAGCCCGGGACAGGGGGGCTACGAGCAGTACTTC.

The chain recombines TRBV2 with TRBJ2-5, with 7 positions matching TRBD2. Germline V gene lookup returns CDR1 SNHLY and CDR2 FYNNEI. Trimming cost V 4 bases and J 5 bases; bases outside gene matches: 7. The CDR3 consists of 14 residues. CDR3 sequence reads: CASSVTRGGETQYF. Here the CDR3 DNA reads TGTGCCAGCAGTGTGACTAGGGGAGGGGAGACCCAGTACTTC.

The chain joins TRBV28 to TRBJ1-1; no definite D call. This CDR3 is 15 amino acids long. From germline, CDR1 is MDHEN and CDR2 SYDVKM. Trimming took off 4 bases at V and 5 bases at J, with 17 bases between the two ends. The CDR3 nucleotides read TGTGCCAGCAGTTCCCCTAGCGGTCGGGTGACTGAAGCTTTCTTT. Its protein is CASSSPSGRVTEAFF.

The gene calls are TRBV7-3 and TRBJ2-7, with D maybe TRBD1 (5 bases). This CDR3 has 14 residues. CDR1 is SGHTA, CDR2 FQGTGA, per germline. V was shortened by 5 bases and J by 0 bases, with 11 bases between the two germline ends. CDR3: CASSPRGGSYEQYF. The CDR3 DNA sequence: TGTGCCAGCAGCCCAAGGGGTGGCTCCTACGAGCAGTACTTC. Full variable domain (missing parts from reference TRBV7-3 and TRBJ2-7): GAGVSQTPSNKVTEKGKYVELRCDPISGHTALYWYRQSLGQGPEFLIYFQGTGAADDSGLPNDRFFAVRPEGSVSTLKIQRTERGDSAVYLCASSPRGGSYEQYFGPGTRLTVT.

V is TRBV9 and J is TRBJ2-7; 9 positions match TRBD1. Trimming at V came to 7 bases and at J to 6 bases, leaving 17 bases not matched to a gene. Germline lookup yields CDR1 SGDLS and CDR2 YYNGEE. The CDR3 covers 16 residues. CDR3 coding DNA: TGTGCCAGCGCCTTCCCAACTGGACAGGGGAACGGCGAGCAGTACTTC. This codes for CASAFPTGQGNGEQYF.

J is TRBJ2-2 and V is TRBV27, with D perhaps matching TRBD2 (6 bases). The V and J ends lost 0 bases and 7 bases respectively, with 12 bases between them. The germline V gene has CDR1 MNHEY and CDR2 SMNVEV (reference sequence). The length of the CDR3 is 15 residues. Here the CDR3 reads CASSLSEGKHGELFF. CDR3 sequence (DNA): TGTGCCAGCAGTTTATCGGAGGGGAAGCACGGGGAGCTGTTTTTT.

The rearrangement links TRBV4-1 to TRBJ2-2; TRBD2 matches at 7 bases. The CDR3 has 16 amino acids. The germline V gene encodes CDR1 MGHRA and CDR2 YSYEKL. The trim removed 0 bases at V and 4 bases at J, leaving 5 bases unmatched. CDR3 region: CASSQESSSGTGELFF. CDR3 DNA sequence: TGCGCCAGCAGCCAAGAGTCGTCTAGCGGCACCGGGGAGCTGTTTTTT.

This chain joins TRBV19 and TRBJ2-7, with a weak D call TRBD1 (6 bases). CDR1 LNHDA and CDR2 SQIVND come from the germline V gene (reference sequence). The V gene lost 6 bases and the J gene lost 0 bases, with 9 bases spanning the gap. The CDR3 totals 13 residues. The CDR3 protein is CASSPGVSYEQYF. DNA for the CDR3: TGTGCCAGTAGCCCAGGGGTCTCCTACGAGCAGTACTTC.

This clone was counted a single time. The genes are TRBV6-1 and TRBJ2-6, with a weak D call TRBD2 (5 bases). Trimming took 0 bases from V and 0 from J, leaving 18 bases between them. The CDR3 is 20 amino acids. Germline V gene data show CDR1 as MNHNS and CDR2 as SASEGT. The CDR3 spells CASSEAPWTLLNSGANVLTF. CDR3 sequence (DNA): TGTGCCAGCAGTGAAGCTCCCTGGACTCTGTTGAACTCTGGGGCCAACGTCCTGACTTTC.

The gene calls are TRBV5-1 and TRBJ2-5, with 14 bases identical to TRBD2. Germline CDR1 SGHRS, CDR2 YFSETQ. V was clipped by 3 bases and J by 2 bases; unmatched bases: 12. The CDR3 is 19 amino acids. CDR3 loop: CASSSLGLAGEGDQETQYF. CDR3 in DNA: TGCGCCAGCAGCTCCTTGGGACTAGCGGGAGAAGGGGATCAAGAGACCCAGTACTTC.

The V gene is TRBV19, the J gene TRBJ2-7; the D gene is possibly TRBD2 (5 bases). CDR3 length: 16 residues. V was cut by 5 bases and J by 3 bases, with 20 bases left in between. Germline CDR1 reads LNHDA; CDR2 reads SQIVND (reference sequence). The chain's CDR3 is CASSRDAGPGGYEQYF. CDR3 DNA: TGTGCCAGTAGTCGAGACGCCGGGCCTGGAGGCTACGAGCAGTACTTC.

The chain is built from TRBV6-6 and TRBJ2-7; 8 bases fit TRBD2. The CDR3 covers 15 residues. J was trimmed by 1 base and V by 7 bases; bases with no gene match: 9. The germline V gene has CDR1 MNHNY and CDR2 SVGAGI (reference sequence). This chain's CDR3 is CASIPGLGPSYEQYF. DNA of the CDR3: TGTGCCAGCATCCCGGGACTAGGGCCTTCCTACGAGCAGTACTTC.

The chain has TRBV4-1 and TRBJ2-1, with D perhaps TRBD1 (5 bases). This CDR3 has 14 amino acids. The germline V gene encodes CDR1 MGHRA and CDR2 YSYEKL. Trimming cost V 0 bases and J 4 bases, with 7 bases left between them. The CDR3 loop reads CASSQEAGYNEQFF. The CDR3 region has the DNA TGCGCCAGCAGCCAAGAGGCAGGGTACAATGAGCAGTTCTTC.

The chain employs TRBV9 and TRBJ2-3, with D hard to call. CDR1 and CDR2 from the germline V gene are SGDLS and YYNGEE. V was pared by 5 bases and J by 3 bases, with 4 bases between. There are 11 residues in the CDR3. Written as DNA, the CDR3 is TGTGCCAGCAGTATAACAGATACGCAGTATTTT. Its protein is CASSITDTQYF. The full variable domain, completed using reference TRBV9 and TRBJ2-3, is DSGVTQTPKHLITATGQRVTLRCSPRSGDLSVYWYQQSLDQGLQFLIQYYNGEERAKGNILERFSAQQFPDLHSELNLSSLELGDSALYFCASSITDTQYFGPGTRLTVL.

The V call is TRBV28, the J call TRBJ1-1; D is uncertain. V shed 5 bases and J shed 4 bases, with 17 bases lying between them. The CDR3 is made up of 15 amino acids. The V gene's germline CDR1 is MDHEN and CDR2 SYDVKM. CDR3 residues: CASSLHDIISTEAFF. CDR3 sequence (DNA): TGTGCCAGCAGTCTCCACGACATAATCAGCACTGAAGCTTTCTTT.

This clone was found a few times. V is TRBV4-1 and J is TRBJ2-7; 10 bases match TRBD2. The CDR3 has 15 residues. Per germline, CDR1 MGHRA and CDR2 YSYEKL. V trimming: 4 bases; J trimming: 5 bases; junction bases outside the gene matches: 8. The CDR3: CASSRLGLAIDEQYF. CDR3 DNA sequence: TGCGCCAGCAGCCGTCTGGGACTAGCGATCGACGAGCAGTACTTC.

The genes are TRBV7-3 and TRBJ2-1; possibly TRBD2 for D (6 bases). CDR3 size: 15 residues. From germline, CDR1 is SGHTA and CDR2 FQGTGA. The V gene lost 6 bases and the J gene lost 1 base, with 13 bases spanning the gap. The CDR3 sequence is CASSYYGGSYNEQFF. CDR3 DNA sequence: TGTGCCAGCAGTTATTATGGGGGGTCCTACAATGAGCAGTTCTTC.

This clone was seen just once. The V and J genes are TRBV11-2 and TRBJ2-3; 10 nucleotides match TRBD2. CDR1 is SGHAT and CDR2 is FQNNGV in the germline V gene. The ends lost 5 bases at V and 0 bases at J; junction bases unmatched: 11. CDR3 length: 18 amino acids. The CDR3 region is CASSLELAGMVSTDTQYF. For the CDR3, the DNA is TGTGCCAGCAGCCTCGAACTAGCGGGGATGGTGAGCACAGATACGCAGTATTTT.

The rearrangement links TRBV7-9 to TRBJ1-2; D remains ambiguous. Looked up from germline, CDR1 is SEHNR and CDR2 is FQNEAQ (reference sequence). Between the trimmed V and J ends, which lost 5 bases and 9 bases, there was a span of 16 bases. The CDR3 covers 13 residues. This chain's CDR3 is CASSNVQEERYTF. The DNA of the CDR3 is TGTGCCAGCAGCAATGTCCAGGAAGAACGCTACACCTTC.

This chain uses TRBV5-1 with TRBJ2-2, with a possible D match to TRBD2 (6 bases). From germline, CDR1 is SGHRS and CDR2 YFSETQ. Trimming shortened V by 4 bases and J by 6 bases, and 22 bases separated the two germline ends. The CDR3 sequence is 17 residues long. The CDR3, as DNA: TGCGCCAGCAGCGACGACCCTCCGGGACTGGTGGCCGGGGAGCTGTTTTTT. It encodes CASSDDPPGLVAGELFF.